This TCR beta chain stems from a study of control samples from healthy donors and cancer patients. Sequencing used immunoSEQ multiplex PCR; TCRdb keeps in-frame clones, though not all of them. The table records about 100,000 clones, 92% of them present only once. The TCR was taken from a young woman in good health. The specimen sequenced was blood.

The CDR3 here is CASSKRQDYSGNTIYF. The CDR3 nucleotides are TGCGCCAGCAGCAAACGACAGGACTACTCTGGAAACACCATATATTTT. This chain uses TRBV5-1 with TRBJ1-3; a weak D match, TRBD1 (6 bases). The CDR3 covers 16 residues. Trimming cost V 4 bases and J 0 bases, with 14 bases left between them. Germline V gives CDR1 SGHRS, CDR2 YFSETQ. The full variable domain, completed using reference TRBV5-1 and TRBJ1-3, is KAGVTQTPRYLIKTRGQQVTLSCSPISGHRSVSWYQQTPGQGLQFLFEYFSETQRNKGNFPGRFSGRQFSNSRSEMNVSTLELGDSALYLCASSKRQDYSGNTIYFGEGSWLTVV.